This T cell receptor beta chain stems from a study of PD-1 blockade in classical Hodgkin lymphoma. Indicated time point: cycle 4 day 1 (C4D1), after 6 weeks of nivolumab. All patients experienced relapse after autologous stem cell transplantation, and brentuximab vedotin exposure was variable. Starting with thawed PBMCs, CD4+ T cells were purified by magnetic negative selection. In regard to this clone: The antigen is unknown.

Study-wide results and limits: Complete responders showed a baseline diversity that resembled the diversity of newly diagnosed patients.

CDR1 and CDR2 (germline): SEHNR, FQNEAQ (reference sequence). V dropped 6 bases and J dropped 4; count of bases not matched to a gene: 10. There are 15 residues in the CDR3. Assay: immunoSEQ multiplex PCR; the TCRdb copy retains only in-frame clones and omits some. The data hold tens of thousands of clones, with roughly four fifths observed a single time. The rearrangement uses TRBV7-9 and TRBJ2-3, with 7 bases matching TRBD1. This receptor was identified in a human donor with classical Hodgkin lymphoma. This specimen was CD4+ T cells from blood, taken before the fourth cycle of nivolumab. CDR3 amino acids: CASRPNRGLADTQYF. The DNA for the CDR3 is TGTGCCAGCAGACCTAACAGGGGCCTAGCAGATACGCAGTATTTT.